One and the same sample provided the 22 T cell receptor beta chains below, sequenced in a study of T cell repertoires in cytomegalovirus infection. TCRdb itself ran the reads through MiXCR, one entry per CDR3 protein. The table shows about 830,000 distinct CDR3 sequences, with approximately 29% occurring only once. These receptors' targets are unknown. The source material was cultured CD8+ T cells from PBMCs, sampled from culture after CMV antigen stimulation. The receptors were gathered from a human donor in good health (CMV status not recorded). Some clones in this sample may be carry-over from other donors' samples.

The CDR3 DNA sequence: TGTGCCAGCAGCTTTGGACAGGAGCACACCGGGGAGCTGTTTTTT. Protein product: CASSFGQEHTGELFF. The chain is built from TRBV13 and TRBJ2-2; TRBD1 matches at 7 bases. The CDR3 spans 15 residues. V dropped 3 bases and J dropped 3; count of bases not matched to a gene: 4. Germline V gene sequence: CDR1 PRHDT, CDR2 FYEKMQ (reference sequence).

This clonotype was counted ten times or more. The rearrangement uses TRBV7-6 and TRBJ2-3; D call uncertain. The V gene lost 4 bases and the J gene lost 6 bases, with 17 bases spanning the gap. Germline V lookup: CDR1 SGHVS, CDR2 FNYEAQ. This CDR3 contains 15 residues. CDR3: CASSSPYGVGDTQYF. DNA of the CDR3: TGTGCCAGCAGCTCTCCGTATGGGGTCGGGGATACGCAGTATTTT.

The rearrangement joins TRBV20-1 to TRBJ1-2; D not resolved. Trimming stripped 3 bases from V and 7 bases from J, with 6 bases between. This CDR3 is 10 amino acids long. The germline CDR1 and CDR2 sequences are DFQATT and SNEGSKA (reference sequence). The CDR3 sequence: CSARVSGYTF. The CDR3 coding sequence is TGCAGTGCTAGGGTTTCTGGCTACACCTTC.

This clonotype was observed a few times. J is TRBJ2-1 and V is TRBV6-5, with TRBD2 matching 13 bases. The CDR3 covers 17 residues. Looked up from germline, CDR1 is MNHEY and CDR2 is SVGAGI. Trimming removed 1 base from V and 8 bases from J; junction bases left unmatched: 8. In nucleotides, the CDR3 is TGTGCCAGCAGTTACTGGACTAGCGGGGGCCGGGCGGATGAGCAGTTCTTC. This sequence encodes CASSYWTSGGRADEQFF.

This sequence joins TRBV4-2 and TRBJ2-5, with D possibly being TRBD1 or TRBD2 (6 bases each). Trimming took off 1 base at V and 1 base at J, with 10 bases between the two ends. CDR3 length equals 15 residues. CDR1 and CDR2 from the germline V gene are LGHNA and YNFKEQ. The DNA for the CDR3 is TGTGCCAGCAGCCAAGTTTGGGGGGCCCAAGAGACCCAGTACTTC. The encoded protein is CASSQVWGAQETQYF.

This chain uses TRBV29-1 with TRBJ1-2; D call uncertain. The germline gives CDR1 SQVTM, CDR2 ANQGSEA. The germline V and J ends were trimmed by 7 bases and 4 bases, with 13 bases remaining between them. The CDR3 is made up of 12 amino acids. The CDR3 DNA is TGCAGCGGCGTGGACGGACCCTATGGCTACACCTTC. It codes for CSGVDGPYGYTF.

The chain uses TRBV13 and TRBJ2-1; possible D gene TRBD1, 6 bases. CDR3 length equals 17 residues. Trimming removed 3 bases at V and 3 bases at J, with 18 bases between. The germline V gene encodes CDR1 PRHDT and CDR2 FYEKMQ (reference sequence). The chain's CDR3 is CASSFWGGGGGYNEQFF. CDR3 bases: TGTGCCAGCAGCTTTTGGGGCGGTGGGGGCGGCTACAATGAGCAGTTCTTC.

This clonotype has a count of ten or more. V usage is TRBV7-6 and J usage is TRBJ2-7; TRBD1 might be the D (6 bases). Germline CDR1 is SGHVS and CDR2 is FNYEAQ. This CDR3 has 11 amino acids. V lost 5 bases and J lost 4, with 6 bases in between. The CDR3 region is CASSDRYEQYF. The CDR3 bases are TGTGCCAGCAGCGACAGGTACGAGCAGTACTTC.

This clonotype was recorded many times. This chain connects TRBV7-3 to TRBJ2-1, with 8 nucleotides matching TRBD2. Looked up from germline, CDR1 is SGHTA and CDR2 is FQGTGA. The CDR3 totals 16 residues. The V gene end was trimmed by 4 bases and the J gene end by 2 bases; junction bases not matched to a gene: 7. CDR3 DNA: TGTGCCAGCAGCTCGACGGGGGGGCTCGCCTACAATGAGCAGTTCTTC. This encodes CASSSTGGLAYNEQFF.

The rearrangement uses TRBV4-1 and TRBJ2-5; 8 bases match TRBD1. J gave up 5 bases and V 0 bases, and 5 bases lay outside the gene matches. The CDR3 contains 15 residues. The germline V gene has CDR1 MGHRA and CDR2 YSYEKL. CDR3 DNA: TGCGCCAGCAGCCAAGAGATACAGGGGGATGAGACCCAGTACTTC. This encodes CASSQEIQGDETQYF.

A remark on this clonotype: The junction departs from the called germline gene at one end, perhaps through a read error. The CDR3 here is CASSQALNTGELFF. CDR3 sequence (DNA): TGTGCCAGCAGTCAAGCATTGAACACCGGGGAGCTGTTTTTT. This chain joins TRBV6-1 and TRBJ2-2; no clear D gene. Germline V CDR1 and CDR2: MNHNS, SASEGT. The CDR3 runs 14 residues.

The rearrangement uses TRBV19 and TRBJ2-7, with 11 bases lining up with TRBD2. From germline, CDR1 is LNHDA and CDR2 SQIVND (reference sequence). J lost 3 bases, V lost 6 bases, and 7 bases had no gene match. The CDR3 runs to 15 residues. The CDR3 loop reads CASSPGLAEFYEQYV. The CDR3 coding sequence is TGTGCCAGTAGCCCGGGACTAGCGGAGTTCTACGAGCAGTACGTC.

The genes are TRBV25-1 and TRBJ2-1, with 7 bases identical to TRBD1. Germline V gene lookup returns CDR1 MGHDK and CDR2 SYGVNS. This CDR3 has 14 residues. J gave up 5 bases and V 4 bases, and 5 bases lay outside the gene matches. The CDR3 coding sequence is TGTGCCAGCAGTGCGGGGACAGTTGACAATGAGCAGTTCTTC. Residues: CASSAGTVDNEQFF.

The chain couples TRBV19 to TRBJ2-1; TRBD1 is a possible D gene (5 bases). V was clipped by 2 bases and J by 7 bases, with 18 bases between them. This CDR3 region has 16 residues. Germline V gives CDR1 LNHDA, CDR2 SQIVND (reference sequence). This CDR3 reads CASSITGAMAGNEQFF. The CDR3 nucleotides read TGTGCCAGTAGTATAACAGGAGCCATGGCCGGGAATGAGCAGTTCTTC.

This sequence joins TRBV4-1 and TRBJ2-1; D ambiguous. The germline V and J ends were trimmed by 0 bases and 5 bases, with 8 bases remaining between them. Germline lookup yields CDR1 MGHRA and CDR2 YSYEKL. This CDR3 region has 14 residues. The CDR3 nucleotides read TGCGCCAGCAGCCAAGATCCAGAGAACAATGAGCAGTTCTTC. This codes for CASSQDPENNEQFF.

A single count supports this clonotype. This rearrangement joins TRBV9 to TRBJ2-6, with no clear D. Germline loops: CDR1 SGDLS, CDR2 YYNGEE. This CDR3 region has 16 residues. V lost 0 bases, J lost 0 bases, and 7 bases lay in between. CDR3 sequence: CASSVGSDSGANVLTF. Written as DNA, the CDR3 is TGTGCCAGCAGCGTAGGGTCAGACTCTGGGGCCAACGTCCTGACTTTC.

As to this clonotype: The junction shows a germline mismatch at one end, possibly a read error. The chain recombines TRBV15 with TRBJ2-3; the D gene could be TRBD1 or TRBD2 (5 bases each). The CDR3 has 13 residues. The germline V gene encodes CDR1 LNHNV and CDR2 YYDKDF (reference sequence). The CDR3 bases are TGTGCCATCAGCAGACAGAGGGTAGATACGCAGTATTTT. Its translation is CAISRQRVDTQYF.

The sample holds a few counts of this clonotype. J is TRBJ1-1 and V is TRBV7-9; 10 bases align to TRBD1. The CDR3 totals 15 residues. CDR1 is SEHNR, CDR2 FQNEAQ, per germline (reference sequence). Trimming cost V 5 bases and J 8 bases; bases outside gene matches: 11. CDR3 region: CASSPPDRGIGEAFF. In nucleotides, the CDR3 is TGTGCCAGCAGCCCTCCGGACAGGGGGATAGGGGAAGCTTTCTTT. Full variable domain (missing parts from reference TRBV7-9 and TRBJ1-1): DTGVSQNPRHKITKRGQNVTFRCDPISEHNRLYWYRQTLGQGPEFLTYFQNEAQLEKSRLLSDRFSAERPKGSFSTLEIQRTEQGDSAMYLCASSPPDRGIGEAFFGQGTRLTVV.

A few counts support this clonotype. This chain joins TRBV6-1 and TRBJ1-2; the D gene is possibly TRBD1 (6 bases). The CDR3 length is 18 residues. The V end was cut by 5 bases, the J end by 4 bases, with 26 bases between. Germline assignment: CDR1 MNHNS and CDR2 SASEGT. CDR3 sequence reads: CASSIQQGMRRALYGYTF. CDR3 DNA sequence: TGTGCCAGCAGTATCCAACAGGGCATGAGGAGGGCCCTCTATGGCTACACCTTC.

This clonotype was seen a few times. V is TRBV7-3 and J is TRBJ2-5, with D possibly called TRBD1 or TRBD2 (5 bases each). The CDR3 length is 15 residues. Trimming stripped 5 bases from V and 4 bases from J, with 17 bases between. The germline V gene encodes CDR1 SGHTA and CDR2 FQGTGA. Written as DNA, the CDR3 is TGTGCCAGCAGCCCCCGGGACGAGGGGTTAGAGACCCAGTACTTC. Amino acids: CASSPRDEGLETQYF. Using reference TRBV7-3 and TRBJ2-5 for the parts outside the CDR3, the full variable domain is GAGVSQTPSNKVTEKGKYVELRCDPISGHTALYWYRQSLGQGPEFLIYFQGTGAADDSGLPNDRFFAVRPEGSVSTLKIQRTERGDSAVYLCASSPRDEGLETQYFGPGTRLLVL.

This clonotype has ten or more counts. The V gene is TRBV7-2, the J gene TRBJ1-2; 9 bases are shared with TRBD1. This CDR3 is 13 amino acids long. The germline gives CDR1 SGHTA, CDR2 FQGNSA. V was clipped by 4 bases and J by 7 bases; unmatched bases: 4. The CDR3 loop reads CASSSYRGPGYTF. The CDR3 nucleotides read TGTGCCAGCAGCTCCTACAGGGGGCCTGGCTACACCTTC.

This clonotype has a handful of counts. The rearrangement uses TRBV5-1 and TRBJ2-1, with 11 bases matching TRBD2. Germline V gives CDR1 SGHRS, CDR2 YFSETQ. The CDR3 sequence is 16 residues long. The junction had 9 bases not matched to a gene; V was cut back by 6 bases and J by 4 bases. The CDR3 coding sequence is TGCGCCAGCACCCAGCTAGCGGGGGGCCCTTACAATGAGCAGTTCTTC. As protein: CASTQLAGGPYNEQFF.